This TCR beta chain was captured in a study of CD8+CD57+ T cells in acquired aplastic anemia. Ten or more counts support this clonotype. What it binds is not known. Profiling that covered TCR beta VDJ and CDR3 relied on genomic DNA as its template. One entry per CDR3 protein results from TCRdb running MiXCR on the reads. The sample has more than 150,000 distinct CDR3 sequences; about 47% are singletons. Study-level points and caveats: Around 27 sequences, all CD8+ CDR3, were shared between patients and controls.

Sequenced material: sorted CD4+, CD8+, or CD8+CD57+ T cells (not recorded which) from PBMCs. The source is a human donor in good health.

CDR3 region: CASSLAAGDGTGELFF. CDR3 DNA sequence: TGTGCCAGCAGCTTAGCCGCGGGAGATGGTACCGGGGAGCTGTTTTTT. The chain employs TRBV7-9 and TRBJ2-2; 7 bases agree with TRBD2. J gave up 5 bases and V 0 bases, and 6 bases lay outside the gene matches. Germline lookup yields CDR1 SEHNR and CDR2 FQNEAQ (reference sequence). CDR3 length: 16 amino acids.